This T cell receptor beta chain derives from a study of low-dose radiotherapy and immunotherapy resistance in tumors. CDR1 and CDR2 from the germline V gene are LNHDA and SQIVND (reference sequence). The length of the CDR3 is 14 residues. V lost 5 bases to trimming and J lost 2 bases, with 12 bases between them. Noted time point: after trial treatment. Treatment: LDRT plus nivolumab, ipilimumab, low-dose cyclophosphamide and aspirin (RACIN trial). Administered to the donors were nivolumab, ipilimumab, aspirin, low-dose cyclophosphamide and low-dose radiotherapy. This clonotype has at least ten counts. First-strand cDNA used TRAV- and TRBV-specific primers, covering alpha and beta chains. For amplifying TCRs, the PCR ran for around 20 cycles with Phusion, which was used together with a constant-region primer and the adapter on the V primers. TCRdb processed the reads anew with MiXCR; each CDR3 protein has one entry. Among 35,000 to 45,000 distinct CDR3 sequences listed, less than 30% were seen once.

V is TRBV19 and J is TRBJ1-1; D unclear. The sequenced sample was PBMCs, obtained after low-dose radiotherapy plus immunotherapy. This clonotype was sampled from a male donor with prostate cancer. Written as DNA, the CDR3 is TGTGCCAGTAGTTTCTCCTCAGCAAACACTGAAGCTTTCTTT. This sequence encodes CASSFSSANTEAFF.